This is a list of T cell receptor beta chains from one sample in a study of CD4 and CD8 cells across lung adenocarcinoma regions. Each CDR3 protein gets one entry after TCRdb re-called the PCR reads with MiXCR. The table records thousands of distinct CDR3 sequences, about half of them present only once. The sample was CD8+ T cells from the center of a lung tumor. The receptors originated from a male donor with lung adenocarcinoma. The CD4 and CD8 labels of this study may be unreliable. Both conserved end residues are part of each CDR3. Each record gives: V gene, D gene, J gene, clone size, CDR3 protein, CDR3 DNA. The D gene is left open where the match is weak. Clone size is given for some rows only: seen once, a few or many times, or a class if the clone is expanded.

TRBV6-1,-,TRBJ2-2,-,CASSLDIYEQYFGNTGELFF,-
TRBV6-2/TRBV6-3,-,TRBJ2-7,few,CASSRRALYEQYF,TGTGCCAGCTCCCGGAGGGCCCTCTACGAGCAGTACTTC
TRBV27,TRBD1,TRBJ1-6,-,CASGSPGQGKPPLHF,TGTGCCAGCGGAAGCCCGGGACAGGGGAAACCACCCCTCCACTTT
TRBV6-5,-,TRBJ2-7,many,CASRPGVYRSYEQYF,TGTGCCAGCAGACCCGGGGTGTATCGGTCCTACGAGCAGTACTTC
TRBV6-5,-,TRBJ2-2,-,CASSYVGERGELFF,TGTGCCAGCAGTTACGTGGGGGAGAGGGGGGAGCTGTTTTTT
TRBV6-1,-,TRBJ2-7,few,CASQVLSSYEQYF,TGTGCCAGCCAAGTCTTAAGCTCCTACGAGCAGTACTTC
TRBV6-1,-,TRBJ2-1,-,CASSEDWADNEQFF,TGTGCCAGCAGTGAGGACTGGGCGGACAATGAGCAGTTCTTC
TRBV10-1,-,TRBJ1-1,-,CASILYGQMNTEAFF,TGCGCCAGCATCTTGTACGGACAGATGAACACTGAAGCTTTCTTT
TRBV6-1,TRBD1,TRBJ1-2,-,CASSESQGAGGYTF,TGTGCCAGCAGTGAGTCCCAGGGGGCTGGTGGCTACACCTTC
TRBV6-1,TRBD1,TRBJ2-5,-,CASTGQFQETQYF,TGTGCCAGTACGGGACAGTTCCAAGAGACCCAGTACTTC
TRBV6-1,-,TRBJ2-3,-,CASAPGRNPSTDTQYF,TGTGCCAGCGCCCCGGGACGAAATCCTAGCACAGATACGCAGTATTTT
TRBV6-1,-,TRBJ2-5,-,CASSWGIRETQYF,TGTGCCAGCAGCTGGGGTATCCGAGAGACCCAGTACTTC
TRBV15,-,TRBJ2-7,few,CATSRDTGQISYEQYF,TGTGCCACCAGCAGAGATACTGGCCAGATCTCCTACGAGCAGTACTTC
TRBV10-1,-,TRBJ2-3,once,CASSESARADTQYF,TGCGCCAGCAGTGAGTCGGCTAGGGCAGATACGCAGTATTTT
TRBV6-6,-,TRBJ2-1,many,CASSWPYNEQFF,TGTGCCAGCAGTTGGCCTTACAATGAGCAGTTCTTC
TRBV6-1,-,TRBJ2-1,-,CASSPMGNEQFF,TGTGCCAGCAGTCCCATGGGGAATGAGCAGTTCTTC
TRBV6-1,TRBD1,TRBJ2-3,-,CASRDRARTDTQYF,TGTGCCAGCAGGGACAGGGCGCGCACAGATACGCAGTATTTT
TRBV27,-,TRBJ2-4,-,CASSGTQVAKNIQYF,TGTGCCAGCAGTGGGACACAGGTAGCCAAAAACATTCAGTACTTC
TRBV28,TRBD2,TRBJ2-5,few,CASSTFSSGEKTQYF,TGTGCCAGCAGTACATTTTCTAGCGGGGAGAAGACCCAGTACTTC
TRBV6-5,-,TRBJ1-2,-,CASSYPQGGGYTF,TGTGCCAGCAGTTACCCACAGGGTGGCGGCTACACCTTC
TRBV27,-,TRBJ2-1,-,CASSSIQDNEQFF,TGTGCCAGCAGTTCAATACAGGACAATGAGCAGTTCTTC
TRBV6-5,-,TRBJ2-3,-,CASSYGVRFTSTDTQYF,TGTGCCAGCAGTTACGGCGTCCGGTTCACTAGCACAGATACGCAGTATTTT
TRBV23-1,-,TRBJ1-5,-,CASSQSGTRGTRQPQHF,TGCGCCAGCAGTCAATCTGGTACCAGGGGCACGAGACAGCCCCAGCATTTT
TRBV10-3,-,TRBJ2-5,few,CATPPRQETQYF,TGTGCCACCCCCCCCAGGCAGGAGACCCAGTACTTC
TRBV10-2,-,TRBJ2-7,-,CASRDYLAGSSYEQYF,TGCGCCAGCAGGGACTATTTGGCGGGGTCCTCCTACGAGCAGTACTTC
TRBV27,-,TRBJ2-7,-,CASSLSQGPTYEQYF,TGTGCCAGCAGTTTATCTCAGGGGCCGACCTACGAGCAGTACTTC
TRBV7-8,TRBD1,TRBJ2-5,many,CASSRDREETQYF,TGTGCCAGCAGCAGGGACAGGGAAGAGACCCAGTACTTC
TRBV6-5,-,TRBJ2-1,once,CASSYKVAGWEQFF,TGTGCCAGCAGTTATAAGGTTGCGGGATGGGAGCAGTTCTTC
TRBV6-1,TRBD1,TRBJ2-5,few,CASSPRNRGLRAPQSETQYF,TGTGCCAGCAGTCCGCGGAACAGGGGCTTAAGAGCCCCACAATCCGAGACCCAGTACTTC
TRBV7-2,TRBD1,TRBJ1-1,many,CASSLGTGTTEAFF,TGTGCCAGCAGCTTAGGGACAGGAACAACTGAAGCTTTCTTT
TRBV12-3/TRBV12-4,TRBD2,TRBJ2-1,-,CASSSPSGRLGNEQFF,TGTGCCAGCAGTTCGCCTAGCGGGCGTTTGGGGAATGAGCAGTTCTTC
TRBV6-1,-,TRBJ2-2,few,CASGYIRELFF,TGTGCCAGCGGGTATATCAGGGAGCTGTTTTTT
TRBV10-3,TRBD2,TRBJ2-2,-,CAIRGTSVNTGELFF,TGTGCCATCAGGGGGACTAGCGTAAACACCGGGGAGCTGTTTTTT
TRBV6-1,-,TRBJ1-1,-,CASSEAGVGYTEAFF,TGTGCCAGCAGTGAAGCTGGGGTGGGGTACACTGAAGCTTTCTTT
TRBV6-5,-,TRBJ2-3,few,CASIPERGRRDTQYF,TGTGCCAGCATTCCCGAGAGGGGCAGGAGAGATACGCAGTATTTT
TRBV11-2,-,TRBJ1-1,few,CASSPGNGAEAFF,TGTGCCAGCAGCCCTGGAAACGGGGCTGAAGCTTTCTTT
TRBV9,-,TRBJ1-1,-,CASSRGTRAFF,TGTGCCAGCAGTAGGGGGACTAGAGCTTTCTTT
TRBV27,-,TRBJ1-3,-,CASRGGYSGNTIYF,TGTGCCAGCAGAGGGGGGTACTCTGGAAACACCATATATTTT
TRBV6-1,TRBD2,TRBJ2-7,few,CASSEVAGGLEQYF,TGTGCCAGCAGTGAGGTAGCGGGAGGGCTTGAGCAGTACTTC
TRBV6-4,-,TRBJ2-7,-,CASSDSREQYF,TGTGCCAGCAGTGACTCGCGCGAGCAGTACTTC
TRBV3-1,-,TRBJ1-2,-,CASRSRSVGGYTF,TGTGCCAGTAGAAGCAGGTCTGTTGGGGGCTACACCTTC
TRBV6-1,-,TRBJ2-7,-,CASGSYYEQYF,TGTGCCAGCGGGAGCTACTACGAGCAGTACTTC
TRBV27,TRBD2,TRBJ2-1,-,CASSFVGRAYNEQFF,TGTGCCAGCAGTTTTGTCGGGAGGGCCTACAATGAGCAGTTCTTC
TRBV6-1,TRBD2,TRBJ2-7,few,CASSEWAGGSYEQYF,TGTGCCAGCAGTGAATGGGCGGGGGGCTCCTACGAGCAGTACTTC
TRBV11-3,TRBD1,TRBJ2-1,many,CASSLDHSPGQGYNEQFF,TGTGCCAGCAGCTTAGACCACTCACCGGGACAGGGCTACAATGAGCAGTTCTTC
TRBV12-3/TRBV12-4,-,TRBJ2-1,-,CASSLGSFQFF,TGTGCCAGCAGTTTAGGCAGTTTCCAGTTCTTC
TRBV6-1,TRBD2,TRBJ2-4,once,CASSEAGGRAKDIQYF,TGTGCCAGCAGTGAAGCGGGAGGGCGCGCCAAAGACATTCAGTATTTC
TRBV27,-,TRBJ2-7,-,CASSHTWDLEQYF,TGTGCCAGCAGCCATACCTGGGATCTCGAGCAGTACTTC
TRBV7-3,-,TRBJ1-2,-,CASSPGLIRSGYTF,TGTGCCAGCAGCCCGGGACTGATTAGGAGTGGCTACACCTTC
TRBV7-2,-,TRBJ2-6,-,CASSHDSSGANVLTF,TGTGCCAGCAGCCACGACAGTTCTGGGGCCAACGTCCTGACTTTC
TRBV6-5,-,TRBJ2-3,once,CASSYSFTASGTDTQYF,TGTGCCAGCAGTTACTCGTTCACAGCCAGTGGCACAGATACGCAGTATTTT
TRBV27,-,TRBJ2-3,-,CASSTGIRTSTDTQYF,TGTGCCAGCAGCACAGGAATCCGAACTAGCACAGATACGCAGTATTTT
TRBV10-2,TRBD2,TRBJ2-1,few,CASSESGLAGLEQFF,TGCGCCAGCAGTGAGTCTGGATTAGCGGGACTTGAGCAGTTCTTC
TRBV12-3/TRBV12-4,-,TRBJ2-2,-,CASRERGGYTGELFF,TGTGCCAGCCGCGAGAGGGGGGGGTACACCGGGGAGCTGTTTTTT
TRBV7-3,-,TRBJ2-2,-,CASSLLAANTGELFF,TGTGCCAGCAGCTTATTAGCGGCGAACACCGGGGAGCTGTTTTTT
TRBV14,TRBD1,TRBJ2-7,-,CASSPLTGNEQYF,TGTGCCAGCAGCCCATTGACAGGGAACGAGCAGTACTTC
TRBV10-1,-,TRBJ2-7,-,CASSGGTYEQYF,TGCGCCAGCTCCGGCGGAACCTACGAGCAGTACTTC
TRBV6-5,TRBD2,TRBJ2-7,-,CASSHQTSGYYEQYF,TGTGCCAGCAGTCACCAGACTAGCGGGTACTACGAGCAGTACTTC
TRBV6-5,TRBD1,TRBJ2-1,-,CASSYWDRAAEQFF,TGTGCCAGCAGTTACTGGGACAGGGCGGCTGAGCAGTTCTTC